The 8 T cell receptor beta chains presented below share a single source sample, sequenced in a study of cytomegalovirus exposure and HLA in healthy donors. A multiplex PCR was run with 60 Vbeta primers and 13 Jbeta primers. Data came from immunoSEQ multiplex PCR; TCRdb stores just in-frame clones and leaves some out. The table has under 150,000 clones, about four fifths seen once. The specimen sequenced was PBMCs. These receptors were obtained from a young man in good health and CMV-seropositive.

The V and J genes are TRBV7-2 and TRBJ1-2, with D perhaps matching TRBD1 (6 bases). The V end lost 4 bases, the J end lost 3 bases, and 15 bases lay between the germline ends. The CDR3 is 15 residues long. Germline V gene sequence: CDR1 SGHTA, CDR2 FQGNSA. CDR3 residues: CASSSPNRAHYGYTF. The CDR3 DNA is TGTGCCAGCAGCTCCCCTAACAGGGCTCACTATGGCTACACCTTC.

This clone was detected only a few times. The genes are TRBV5-1 and TRBJ2-1, with D possibly matching TRBD1 (5 bases). CDR3 length: 15 residues. Germline loops: CDR1 SGHRS, CDR2 YFSETQ. V lost 8 bases and J lost 0, with 15 bases in between. CDR3 bases: TGCGCCAGTGGACAAACCATTAGCTCCTACAATGAGCAGTTCTTC. It specifies CASGQTISSYNEQFF.

V is TRBV18 and J is TRBJ2-7; 7 nucleotides line up with TRBD1. The CDR3 covers 14 residues. V lost 3 bases to trimming and J lost 6 bases; unmatched junction nucleotides: 8. CDR1 is KGHSH and CDR2 is LQKENI in the germline V gene. The CDR3 is CASSPDRVRGEQYF. The CDR3 DNA reads TGTGCCAGCTCACCTGACAGGGTCCGGGGCGAGCAGTACTTC. Full variable domain (outside the CDR3, taken from reference TRBV18 and TRBJ2-7): NAGVMQNPRHLVRRRGQEARLRCSPMKGHSHVYWYRQLPEEGLKFMVYLQKENIIDESGMPKERFSAEFPKEGPSILRIQQVVRGDSAAYFCASSPDRVRGEQYFGPGTRLTVT.

The chain combines TRBV10-3 with TRBJ1-2; 7 bases align to TRBD1. V was pared by 8 bases and J by 4 bases, with 10 bases of the junction left unmatched. This CDR3 is 14 amino acids long. Germline V gene data show CDR1 as ENHRY and CDR2 as SYGVKD. Here the CDR3 reads CAIVEEGAVYGYTF. The CDR3 DNA sequence: TGTGCCATCGTCGAGGAGGGGGCGGTCTATGGCTACACCTTC.

The V gene is TRBV11-2, the J gene TRBJ2-7; 11 bases map to TRBD2. This CDR3 has 15 residues. Germline CDR1 SGHAT, CDR2 FQNNGV. Losses at the gene ends were 5 bases for V and 3 bases for J; bases not matched to a gene: 6. The chain's CDR3 is CASSPTSGDIYEQYF. The DNA for the CDR3 is TGTGCCAGCAGCCCGACTAGCGGGGATATCTACGAGCAGTACTTC.

This clone occurred once. This chain uses TRBV28 with TRBJ2-3; tentatively, D is TRBD1 (6 bases). The CDR3 has 15 amino acids. Per germline, CDR1 MDHEN and CDR2 SYDVKM. Trimming stripped 6 bases from V and 1 base from J, with 14 bases between. The CDR3 DNA is TGTGCCAGCAGAACGACGGACAGCCGCACAGATACGCAGTATTTT. Its translation is CASRTTDSRTDTQYF.

V usage is TRBV9 and J usage is TRBJ2-7; 10 nucleotides agree with TRBD2. V was pared by 0 bases and J by 4 bases, with 7 bases of the junction left unmatched. The germline V gene encodes CDR1 SGDLS and CDR2 YYNGEE. The CDR3 runs to 16 residues. CDR3 protein: CASSVDSASGSYEQYF. For the CDR3, the DNA is TGTGCCAGCAGCGTAGATTCGGCTAGCGGGAGTTACGAGCAGTACTTC. The whole variable domain, remainder taken from reference TRBV9 and TRBJ2-7, is DSGVTQTPKHLITATGQRVTLRCSPRSGDLSVYWYQQSLDQGLQFLIQYYNGEERAKGNILERFSAQQFPDLHSELNLSSLELGDSALYFCASSVDSASGSYEQYFGPGTRLTVT.

The genes are TRBV19 and TRBJ1-2; 9 bases match TRBD1. Trimming took 5 bases from V and 2 from J; bases not matched to a gene: 9. The CDR3 runs 16 residues. The germline V gene has CDR1 LNHDA and CDR2 SQIVND (reference sequence). The CDR3 protein is CASSSGTGSANYGYTF. CDR3 nucleotides: TGTGCCAGTAGTTCCGGGACAGGGAGCGCCAACTATGGCTACACCTTC.